The sequence of this TCR beta chain was determined in a study of Ad26.COV2.S vaccination and SARS-CoV-2 variants. The assay was immunoSEQ multiplex PCR, and TCRdb's table has in-frame clones only and misses some. The sample contains about 400,000 clones, approximately 91% of which appear only once. Study results and caveats: Following vaccination, spike-specific CD8+ and CD4+ T cell responses reportedly exhibited substantial breadth.

V shed 4 bases, J shed 4 bases, and the junction held 6 bases outside the gene matches. The CDR3 is made up of 15 amino acids. Germline V gene lookup returns CDR1 KGHSH and CDR2 LQKENI. For this clone: What it binds is not known.

Treatment described: 19 received Ad26.COV2.S at low or high dose, single or two shots; about five received placebo; per-sample allocation not given. The samples were gathered on day 63 after the first injection of vaccine or placebo. The vaccine delivered Wuhan-strain SARS-CoV-2 spike through an Ad26 vector. The sequenced sample was peripheral blood, obtained in a trial of Ad26.COV2.S vaccine versus placebo. The J gene is TRBJ2-7, the V gene TRBV18, with TRBD2 identical over 11 bases. This sequence originates from a person aged 18-60 years who received the Ad26.COV2.S COVID-19 vaccine or a placebo. Here the CDR3 reads CASSHGTSGIYEQYF. Written as DNA, the CDR3 is TGTGCCAGCTCACACGGGACTAGCGGAATTTACGAGCAGTACTTC.